The rows below give T cell receptor beta chains drawn from one sample of a study of T cells in Graves' hyperthyroidism and ophthalmopathy. TCRdb redid the calling of the multiplex PCR reads with MiXCR, one entry per CDR3 protein. The sample shows about 500,000 distinct CDR3 sequences, roughly 45% of them seen only once. Material for sequencing was peripheral blood or thyroid tissue (not recorded which). The receptors come from an adult woman with Graves' disease, either hyperthyroidism or ophthalmopathy (not recorded which). The CDR3 runs from the conserved cysteine through the conserved F or W. A D gene is named only where the DNA matches it firmly. For some rows the clone size is stated as once, few or many, or as a class when expanded; others skip it.

v_call	d_call	clone_size	j_call	cdr3_aa	cdr3_nt
TRBV7-6	TRBD1	NA	TRBJ1-6	CASSPGQGASSPLHF	TGTGCCAGCAGCCCGGGACAGGGTGCTAGTTCACCCCTCCACTTT
TRBV20-1	TRBD2	many	TRBJ2-5	CSGGGGQETQYF	TGCAGTGGGGGGGGAGGGCAGGAGACCCAGTACTTC
TRBV7-9	TRBD1	NA	TRBJ2-7	CASSLWGAGGREQYF	TGTGCCAGCAGTTTATGGGGGGCAGGGGGCCGCGAGCAGTACTTC
TRBV10-3	NA	many	TRBJ1-3	CAISESKNTIYF	TGTGCCATCAGTGAGTCCAAAAACACCATATATTTT
TRBV9	TRBD2	NA	TRBJ2-7	CASSPQSSGTTYEQYF	TGTGCCAGCAGCCCCCAATCTAGCGGGACGACCTACGAGCAGTACTTC
TRBV10-2	NA	NA	TRBJ1-4	CASSESENEKLFF	TGCGCCAGCAGTGAGTCGGAAAATGAAAAACTGTTTTTT
TRBV6-5	TRBD1	many	TRBJ2-6	CASSAHARGRGANVLTF	TGTGCCAGCAGTGCGCACGCCAGGGGGCGCGGGGCCAACGTCCTGACTTTC
TRBV27	NA	many	TRBJ1-1	CASSSLQSGPEAFF	TGTGCCAGCAGTTCCCTCCAATCGGGGCCTGAAGCTTTCTTT
TRBV20-1	TRBD2	NA	TRBJ2-2	CSARLNQRGDTGELFF	TGCAGTGCTAGGCTGAATCAGCGGGGGGACACCGGGGAGCTGTTTTTT
TRBV10-3	NA	many	TRBJ2-5	CAISESTGAAQYF	TGTGCCATCAGTGAGTCTACAGGAGCGGCCCAGTACTTC
TRBV20-1	TRBD1	NA	TRBJ2-2	CSAGRGMNTGELFF	TGCAGTGCCGGCAGGGGGATGAACACCGGGGAGCTGTTTTTT
TRBV5-1	TRBD1	many	TRBJ1-4	CASSLEQGNEKLFF	TGCGCCAGCAGCTTGGAACAGGGGAATGAAAAACTGTTTTTT
TRBV12-3/TRBV12-4	NA	NA	TRBJ1-6	CASSFHKGSYNSPLHF	TGTGCCAGCAGTTTTCATAAGGGGTCGTATAATTCACCCCTCCACTTT
TRBV2	TRBD2	NA	TRBJ2-3	CASTLRMTSGADTQYF	TGTGCCAGCACCCTACGAATGACTAGCGGAGCGGATACGCAGTATTTT
TRBV5-6	TRBD1	NA	TRBJ2-5	CASSLGPTGGYQETQYF	TGTGCCAGCAGCTTGGGACCGACAGGGGGATACCAAGAGACCCAGTACTTC
TRBV2	TRBD1	once	TRBJ1-6	CASCPGGTEFSGALSPLHF	TGTGCCAGCTGCCCCGGCGGGACAGAGTTCTCTGGGGCCCTCTCACCCCTCCACTTT
TRBV29-1	NA	many	TRBJ1-2	CSVEVQPNYGYTF	TGCAGCGTTGAAGTCCAACCTAACTATGGCTACACCTTC
TRBV20-1	TRBD1	many	TRBJ1-1	CSARDEGGRGEAFF	TGCAGTGCTAGAGATGAAGGGGGCCGGGGTGAAGCTTTCTTT
TRBV10-3	NA	NA	TRBJ2-5	CATRDSQETQYF	TGTGCTACACGGGACTCCCAAGAGACCCAGTACTTC
TRBV27	NA	many	TRBJ1-2	CASSETSGTDYGYTF	TGTGCCAGCAGTGAAACCTCCGGGACGGACTATGGCTACACCTTC
TRBV6-1	NA	few	TRBJ1-3	CASSIQTAAGNTIYF	TGTGCCAGCAGCATACAGACAGCGGCAGGAAACACCATATATTTT
TRBV29-1	TRBD2	few	TRBJ2-5	CSVGGSGRSQTQYF	TGCAGCGTTGGCGGTAGCGGGAGGTCCCAGACCCAGTACTTC
TRBV15	NA	NA	TRBJ1-5	CATSRGGLAGSSNQPQHF	TGTGCCACCAGCAGAGGGGGATTAGCAGGGAGTAGCAATCAGCCCCAGCATTTT
TRBV7-3	TRBD1	NA	TRBJ1-3	CASSLGTASGNTIYF	TGTGCCAGCAGCCTCGGGACAGCCTCTGGAAACACCATATATTTT
TRBV10-3	TRBD1	few	TRBJ2-5	CATGTAQEPQYF	TGTGCCACCGGGACAGCTCAGGAGCCCCAGTACTTC
TRBV7-2	NA	many	TRBJ2-5	CASSFNLGETQYF	TGTGCCAGCAGCTTTAACCTGGGGGAGACCCAGTACTTC
TRBV10-3	NA	NA	TRBJ2-7	CAISEGGTASSVYEQYF	TGTGCCATCAGTGAGGGGGGGACAGCCAGCTCGGTCTACGAGCAGTACTTC
TRBV7-9	NA	few	TRBJ2-7	CASSKGLDYEQYF	TGTGCCAGCAGCAAGGGACTGGACTACGAGCAGTACTTC
TRBV10-3	NA	many	TRBJ1-1	CAVQGAEAVEAFF	TGTGCCGTCCAGGGAGCTGAGGCGGTTGAAGCTTTCTTT
TRBV11-2	TRBD1	NA	TRBJ2-7	CASSTRQGGEQYF	TGTGCCAGCAGCACAAGACAGGGGGGAGAGCAGTACTTC
TRBV29-1	TRBD1	NA	TRBJ2-7	CSVLIDRGGDEQYF	TGCAGCGTTTTGATCGACAGGGGCGGTGACGAGCAGTACTTC
TRBV11-2	NA	many	TRBJ1-1	CASSPVGGEGTEAFF	TGTGCCAGCAGCCCCGTGGGAGGGGAAGGCACTGAAGCTTTCTTT
TRBV5-1	TRBD1	many	TRBJ2-7	CASPRTGTYEQYF	TGCGCCAGTCCTCGGACAGGAACCTACGAGCAGTACTTC
TRBV29-1	TRBD1	many	TRBJ1-1	CSGRETGVTEAFF	TGCAGCGGACGAGAGACAGGGGTAACTGAAGCTTTCTTT
TRBV7-3	TRBD1	NA	TRBJ2-6	CASSYERQGALAF	TGTGCCAGCAGCTACGAACGACAGGGGGCTTTGGCTTTC
TRBV29-1	TRBD1	many	TRBJ1-2	CSVRGNQGGGYTF	TGCAGCGTTCGTGGTAATCAGGGGGGTGGCTACACCTTC
TRBV29-1	TRBD2	NA	TRBJ2-7	CSVVGSSGAYEQYF	TGCAGCGTTGTAGGGTCTAGCGGGGCCTACGAGCAGTACTTC
TRBV10-3	TRBD2	NA	TRBJ2-7	CAISDTSGERSYEQYF	TGTGCCATCAGTGATACTAGCGGGGAGCGCTCCTACGAGCAGTACTTC
TRBV20-1	NA	many	TRBJ1-2	CSARAPGLRYGYTF	TGCAGTGCTAGGGCTCCGGGACTTCGCTATGGCTACACCTTC
TRBV15	NA	NA	TRBJ1-5	CATSSGLARGNQPQHF	TGTGCCACCAGCAGCGGACTAGCGAGGGGCAATCAGCCCCAGCATTTT
TRBV7-3	NA	NA	TRBJ2-5	CTSSPRGPGTQYF	TGTACCAGCAGCCCTCGTGGGCCGGGGACCCAGTACTTC
TRBV5-5	TRBD2	many	TRBJ2-7	CASSRTSGNMPYEQYF	TGTGCCAGCAGCCGGACTAGCGGGAACATGCCGTACGAGCAGTACTTC
TRBV11-2	NA	many	TRBJ2-7	CASSLGTLGAYF	TGTGCCAGCAGCTTAGGCACTTTGGGAGCGTACTTC
TRBV10-2	NA	NA	TRBJ1-6	CASRSGTNSPLHF	TGCGCCAGCAGGTCGGGGACTAATTCACCCCTCCACTTT
TRBV2	NA	once	TRBJ1-4	CASSDQREGEKLFF	TGTGCCAGCAGTGACCAGCGGGAGGGCGAAAAACTGTTTTTT
TRBV9	NA	NA	TRBJ1-5	CASRVVNQPQHF	TGTGCCAGCCGGGTTGTCAATCAGCCCCAGCATTTT
TRBV2	NA	NA	TRBJ2-1	CASSGEFHNEQFF	TGTGCCAGCAGTGGGGAGTTCCACAATGAGCAGTTCTTC
TRBV29-1	TRBD1	NA	TRBJ2-7	CSWTGANYEQYF	TGCAGCTGGACAGGGGCAAACTACGAGCAGTACTTC
TRBV4-1	NA	many	TRBJ2-7	CASSSPGLSSYEQYF	TGCGCCAGCAGCTCCCCGGGACTTAGCTCCTACGAGCAGTACTTC
TRBV20-1	NA	NA	TRBJ1-2	CSAQWGGNYGYTF	TGCAGTGCTCAGTGGGGGGGTAACTATGGCTACACCTTC
TRBV5-1	NA	NA	TRBJ1-2	CASSFGTSTNYGYTF	TGCGCCAGCAGCTTCGGGACAAGTACTAACTATGGCTACACCTTC
TRBV20-1	NA	NA	TRBJ1-2	CSARPGPGEGYTF	TGCAGTGCTAGACCGGGTCCCGGTGAAGGCTACACCTTC